Following are 30 T cell receptor beta chains from one sample sequenced in a study of cytomegalovirus exposure and HLA in healthy donors. TCRdb keeps only in-frame clones here, not all; method: immunoSEQ multiplex PCR. The repertoire consists of roughly 45,000 clones, with 85% to 95% occurring once and the leading ten covering around 8%. Sequencing was performed on PBMCs. Receptors were obtained from a woman in her late teens or twenties in good health and CMV-seropositive.

The genes are TRBV28 and TRBJ2-7; D might be TRBD1 (5 bases). Between the trimmed V and J ends, which lost 2 bases and 0 bases, there was a span of 11 bases. Germline V gene sequence: CDR1 MDHEN, CDR2 SYDVKM. The CDR3 contains 15 residues. CDR3 in amino acids: CASSLLGESSYEQYF. The CDR3 DNA follows: TGTGCCAGCAGTTTACTAGGGGAAAGCTCCTACGAGCAGTACTTC.

The rearrangement joins TRBV5-1 to TRBJ2-7, with unresolved D. V lost 4 bases and J lost 4, with 6 bases in between. The CDR3 sequence is 11 residues long. CDR1 and CDR2 (germline): SGHRS, YFSETQ. CDR3 bases: TGCGCCAGCAGCGTAGATTACGAGCAGTACTTC. Protein sequence: CASSVDYEQYF.

The chain joins TRBV11-2 to TRBJ2-7; a possible D gene is TRBD2 (6 bases). The V gene lost 5 bases and the J gene lost 4 bases, with 18 bases spanning the gap. CDR3 length: 15 residues. Germline assignment: CDR1 SGHAT and CDR2 FQNNGV. In nucleotides, the CDR3 is TGTGCCAGCAGCCCCCCTTTCGGGAGAGTATACGAGCAGTACTTC. It is translated as CASSPPFGRVYEQYF.

The V call is TRBV15, the J call TRBJ2-1, with 12 bases identical to TRBD2. V lost 9 bases, J lost 5 bases, and 8 bases stayed unmatched. This CDR3 region has 15 residues. Germline V gene data show CDR1 as LNHNV and CDR2 as YYDKDF (reference sequence). The DNA of the CDR3 is TGTGCCACTGCCCCGCTAGCGGGAGGGAACAATGAGCAGTTCTTC. Its translation is CATAPLAGGNNEQFF.

This chain uses TRBV7-2 with TRBJ2-7; 11 bases are a match to TRBD2. The CDR3 covers 16 residues. CDR1 and CDR2 (germline): SGHTA, FQGNSA. Trimming removed 4 bases from V and 1 base from J; junction bases left unmatched: 6. The DNA for the CDR3 is TGTGCCAGCAGCTCAGACCTAGCGGGAGGATCCTACGAGCAGTACTTC. As protein: CASSSDLAGGSYEQYF.

This sequence joins TRBV28 and TRBJ1-4; possibly TRBD1 for D (5 bases). CDR1 is MDHEN and CDR2 is SYDVKM in the germline V gene. Trimming removed 6 bases from V and 8 bases from J, with 16 bases in between. The CDR3 covers 14 residues. CDR3 DNA: TGTGCCAGCAGAGGGGTTCGCCTCAACGAAAAACTGTTTTTT. Protein product: CASRGVRLNEKLFF.

The rearrangement links TRBV2 to TRBJ2-1; possibly TRBD2 for D (5 bases). The ends were cut back, 1 base at V and 6 bases at J, with 10 bases in the middle. Germline V lookup: CDR1 SNHLY, CDR2 FYNNEI. The CDR3 has 14 amino acids. The CDR3 DNA follows: TGTGCCAGCAGTGAAGTGGCTAGCAGCAATGAGCAGTTCTTC. This translates into CASSEVASSNEQFF.

V gene TRBV4-1 combines with J gene TRBJ2-3; 8 nucleotides agree with TRBD2. J was trimmed by 4 bases and V by 0 bases; bases with no gene match: 6. In germline, CDR1 is MGHRA, CDR2 YSYEKL. The CDR3 runs to 16 residues. The CDR3 region is CASSQDRAGDPDTQYF. The CDR3 DNA sequence: TGCGCCAGCAGCCAAGATAGAGCGGGAGATCCAGATACGCAGTATTTT.

V and J are TRBV5-4 and TRBJ1-2; 9 bases fit TRBD1. Germline V lookup: CDR1 SGHNT, CDR2 YYREEE (reference sequence). This CDR3 has 16 residues. Trimming took 1 base from V and 0 from J; bases not matched to a gene: 4. The CDR3 DNA reads TGTGCCAGCAGCTTGTCTCGGGACAGGGCTAACTATGGCTACACCTTC. Protein: CASSLSRDRANYGYTF.

The V call is TRBV5-8, the J call TRBJ2-5, with a tentative D call TRBD2 (5 bases). The V and J ends lost 4 bases and 0 bases respectively, with 16 bases between them. The CDR3 has 16 amino acids. Germline V gene sequence: CDR1 SGHTS, CDR2 YDEGEE. The CDR3 reads CASSNEEATYQETQYF. The CDR3 DNA is TGTGCCAGCAGCAATGAGGAGGCAACGTACCAAGAGACCCAGTACTTC.

The genes are TRBV5-1 and TRBJ2-1; TRBD1 matches 9 bases. Germline V gene lookup returns CDR1 SGHRS and CDR2 YFSETQ. The CDR3 runs to 15 residues. After removal of 4 bases from V and 6 bases from J, the junction contained 8 bases not matched to a gene. CDR3 in DNA: TGCGCCAGCAGCCACGACAGGGGGTTGATCAATGAGCAGTTCTTC. It codes for CASSHDRGLINEQFF.

This clone was detected only once. The chain combines TRBV7-9 with TRBJ2-7; TRBD1 matches at 8 bases. The CDR3 length is 18 residues. With 7 bases clipped from V and 4 bases from J, the junction kept 21 bases outside the gene matches. Germline lookup yields CDR1 SEHNR and CDR2 FQNEAQ (reference sequence). The CDR3 nucleotides are TGTGCCAGCACCATTACCCGGACAGGGAAGCAGCTCGGATACGAGCAGTACTTC. It is translated as CASTITRTGKQLGYEQYF.

The chain is built from TRBV4-1 and TRBJ2-7, with D tentatively TRBD1 (5 bases). The CDR3 contains 13 residues. Trimming shortened V by 1 base and J by 3 bases, and 7 bases separated the two germline ends. Germline V gene sequence: CDR1 MGHRA, CDR2 YSYEKL. As DNA, the CDR3 is TGCGCCAGCAGCCAAGGACAGTTCTACGAGCAGTACTTC. As protein: CASSQGQFYEQYF.

This clone was observed a single time. The chain recombines TRBV7-9 with TRBJ2-1; D call uncertain. Germline CDR1 and CDR2: SEHNR and FQNEAQ (reference sequence). V lost 4 bases and J 9 bases, leaving 13 bases between the germline ends. CDR3 length: 13 residues. CDR3 coding DNA: TGTGCCAGCAGCTCGCTGGTTCTAACTGAGCAGTTCTTC. It specifies CASSSLVLTEQFF. Combining the CDR3 with reference TRBV7-9 and TRBJ2-1 gives the whole variable domain DTGVSQNPRHKITKRGQNVTFRCDPISEHNRLYWYRQTLGQGPEFLTYFQNEAQLEKSRLLSDRFSAERPKGSFSTLEIQRTEQGDSAMYLCASSSLVLTEQFFGPGTRLTVL.

The chain carries TRBV4-1 and TRBJ2-1; weak D call: TRBD2 (5 bases). Germline V gene data show CDR1 as MGHRA and CDR2 as YSYEKL. V lost 4 bases and J 0 bases, leaving 13 bases between the germline ends. The CDR3 has 16 residues. CDR3 region: CASSPGPGSSYNEQFF. The CDR3 DNA sequence: TGCGCCAGCAGCCCAGGTCCGGGGAGCTCCTACAATGAGCAGTTCTTC.

This clone was found once. The CDR3: CASSPRTSSYNEQFF. The CDR3 coding sequence is TGCGCCAGCAGCCCCAGGACTAGCTCCTACAATGAGCAGTTCTTC. This sequence joins TRBV5-1 and TRBJ2-1; 7 nucleotides agree with TRBD2. Germline CDR1 is SGHRS and CDR2 is YFSETQ. Unmatched junction bases numbered 4, after V lost 4 bases and J lost 0 bases. This CDR3 is 15 amino acids long.

This chain connects TRBV28 to TRBJ2-7; tentative D call: TRBD1 (5 bases). Germline V gene lookup returns CDR1 MDHEN and CDR2 SYDVKM. This CDR3 has 15 amino acids. Trimming took 8 bases from V and 2 from J, leaving 19 bases between them. The CDR3 here is CASLRLGLQAYEQYF. The CDR3 DNA sequence: TGTGCCAGCCTCAGGCTGGGGCTGCAGGCCTACGAGCAGTACTTC. Drawing the rest from reference TRBV28 and TRBJ2-7, the complete variable domain is DVKVTQSSRYLVKRTGEKVFLECVQDMDHENMFWYRQDPGLGLRLIYFSYDVKMKEKGDIPEGYSVSREKKERFSLILESASTNQTSMYLCASLRLGLQAYEQYFGPGTRLTVT.

V is TRBV19 and J is TRBJ2-1, with a possible D match to TRBD1 (6 bases). The length of the CDR3 is 17 residues. V gave up 6 bases and J gave up 4 bases, with 22 bases separating them. Germline loops: CDR1 LNHDA, CDR2 SQIVND (reference sequence). Written as DNA, the CDR3 is TGTGCCAGTAGACCTCTAGGGCGGACAGTAATATACAATGAGCAGTTCTTC. Its translation: CASRPLGRTVIYNEQFF.

The rearrangement links TRBV28 to TRBJ2-3; possible D gene TRBD1, 5 bases. Germline CDR1 is MDHEN and CDR2 is SYDVKM. The length of the CDR3 is 14 residues. V shed 4 bases and J shed 4 bases, with 12 bases lying between them. The CDR3 DNA reads TGTGCCAGCAGTTCAAGGGTAGGGGCAGATACGCAGTATTTT. Residues: CASSSRVGADTQYF.

The rearrangement uses TRBV10-3 and TRBJ2-1; D is uncertain. The CDR3 length is 12 residues. Germline values: CDR1 ENHRY, CDR2 SYGVKD. Trimming pared 0 bases from V and 10 bases from J, leaving 7 bases between. CDR3 sequence (DNA): TGTGCCATCAGTGAGTCTTTTAGCGAGCAGTTCTTC. Translated, it gives CAISESFSEQFF.

The chain is built from TRBV19 and TRBJ2-2; possibly TRBD1 for D (5 bases). The V end lost 0 bases, the J end lost 0 bases, and 11 bases lay between the germline ends. CDR1 LNHDA and CDR2 SQIVND come from the germline V gene (reference sequence). The CDR3 is 17 amino acids. Written as DNA, the CDR3 is TGTGCCAGTAGTATAGATCTATGGGGCCCGAACACCGGGGAGCTGTTTTTT. It yields the protein CASSIDLWGPNTGELFF.

There are a few counts of this clone. The V and J genes are TRBV19 and TRBJ2-2, with 8 bases identical to TRBD1. V was clipped by 1 base and J by 3 bases; unmatched bases: 7. From germline, CDR1 is LNHDA and CDR2 SQIVND (reference sequence). There are 17 residues in the CDR3. The CDR3 sequence: CASSIGRGRGYTGELFF. The CDR3 region has the DNA TGTGCCAGTAGTATAGGCAGGGGGCGCGGGTACACCGGGGAGCTGTTTTTT. Variable domain in full (rest from reference TRBV19 and TRBJ2-2): DGGITQSPKYLFRKEGQNVTLSCEQNLNHDAMYWYRQDPGQGLRLIYYSQIVNDFQKGDIAEGYSVSREKKESFPLTVTSAQKNPTAFYLCASSIGRGRGYTGELFFGEGSRLTVL.

CDR3 bases: TGTGCCAGCAGTTTCACCCGGACCTGGGAGGACACCGGGGAGCTGTTTTTT. Translating it yields CASSFTRTWEDTGELFF. The V gene is TRBV28, the J gene TRBJ2-2, with a weak D call TRBD2 (6 bases). The CDR3 consists of 17 residues. Trimming took 3 bases from V and 3 from J, leaving 17 bases between them. Germline CDR1 and CDR2: MDHEN and SYDVKM.

The chain recombines TRBV5-4 with TRBJ1-4; D remains unclear. The CDR3 contains 13 residues. Trimming cost V 2 bases and J 4 bases, with 6 bases left between them. The V gene's germline CDR1 is SGHNT and CDR2 YYREEE (reference sequence). The CDR3 sequence is CASSLGGNEKLFF. CDR3 in DNA: TGTGCCAGCAGCTTAGGAGGTAATGAAAAACTGTTTTTT.

As concerns this clone: One end of the junction fails to match germline, which may point to a read error. The chain couples TRBV7-7 to TRBJ1-1; TRBD1 aligns across 7 bases. Germline CDR1 reads SSHAT; CDR2 reads FNYEAQ (reference sequence). This CDR3 comprises 14 residues. The CDR3 is CASSRGQGDTEAFF. In DNA, the CDR3 is TGTGCTAGCAGCCGGGGCCAGGGGGACACTGAAGCTTTCTTT.

With respect to this clone: An end of the junction does not agree with germline; a read error may underlie this. The V call is TRBV7-7, the J call TRBJ1-1; a weak D match, TRBD1 (5 bases). The CDR3 runs to 16 residues. Germline assignment: CDR1 SSHAT and CDR2 FNYEAQ (reference sequence). CDR3 in DNA: TGTGCTAGCAGCTTAATTTCAGGGTCGGGGAACACTGAAGCTTTCTTT. Amino acids: CASSLISGSGNTEAFF.

This chain uses TRBV4-1 with TRBJ2-5; 7 positions match TRBD1. Germline V gene lookup returns CDR1 MGHRA and CDR2 YSYEKL. With 3 bases clipped from V and 2 bases from J, the junction kept 6 bases outside the gene matches. The CDR3 length is 15 residues. CDR3 region: CASSHPDRAQETQYF. The CDR3 bases are TGCGCCAGCAGCCACCCCGACAGGGCACAAGAGACCCAGTACTTC.

This chain links TRBV13 with TRBJ2-7; 7 bases line up with TRBD2. Trimming cost V 5 bases and J 6 bases; bases outside gene matches: 7. Germline V gives CDR1 PRHDT, CDR2 FYEKMQ (reference sequence). This CDR3 contains 13 residues. The CDR3 spells CASSPGLVGEQYF. In DNA form, the CDR3 reads TGTGCCAGCAGCCCTGGACTAGTAGGCGAGCAGTACTTC.

This chain links TRBV9 with TRBJ2-3, with TRBD2 identical over 7 bases. V lost 7 bases to trimming and J lost 0 bases; unmatched junction nucleotides: 11. CDR3 length equals 16 residues. CDR1 and CDR2 (germline): SGDLS, YYNGEE. CDR3: CASATLRSGSTDTQYF. The CDR3 DNA sequence: TGTGCCAGCGCGACGCTGCGTAGCGGGAGCACAGATACGCAGTATTTT.

The V and J genes are TRBV28 and TRBJ1-1; 8 nucleotides align to TRBD1. The germline CDR1 and CDR2 sequences are MDHEN and SYDVKM. The CDR3 is made up of 13 amino acids. V shed 7 bases and J 4 bases; nucleotides not matched to a gene: 5. The CDR3 coding sequence is TGTGCCAGCAAGGGGGACAGGCGCACTGAAGCTTTCTTT. Translated, it gives CASKGDRRTEAFF. Complete variable domain (other parts from reference TRBV28 and TRBJ1-1): DVKVTQSSRYLVKRTGEKVFLECVQDMDHENMFWYRQDPGLGLRLIYFSYDVKMKEKGDIPEGYSVSREKKERFSLILESASTNQTSMYLCASKGDRRTEAFFGQGTRLTVV.